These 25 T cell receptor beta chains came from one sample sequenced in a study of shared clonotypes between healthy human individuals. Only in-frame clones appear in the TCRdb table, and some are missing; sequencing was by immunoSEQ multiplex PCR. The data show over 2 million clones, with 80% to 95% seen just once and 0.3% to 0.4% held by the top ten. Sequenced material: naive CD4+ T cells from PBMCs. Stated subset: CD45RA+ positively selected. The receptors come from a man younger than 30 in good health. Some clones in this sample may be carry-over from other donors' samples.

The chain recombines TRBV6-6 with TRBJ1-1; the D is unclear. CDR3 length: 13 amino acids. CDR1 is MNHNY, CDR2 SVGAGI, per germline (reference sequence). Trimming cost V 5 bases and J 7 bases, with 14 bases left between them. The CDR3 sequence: CASSPRREVEAFF. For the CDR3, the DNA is TGTGCCAGCAGTCCGCGACGGGAGGTTGAAGCTTTCTTT.

The CDR3 DNA sequence: TGTGCCAGCAGCCGGCCGAGGGGGCGCGGCTCCTACAATGAGCAGTTCTTC. It yields the protein CASSRPRGRGSYNEQFF. V gene TRBV7-2 combines with J gene TRBJ2-1; TRBD1 matches 7 bases. V shed 5 bases, J shed 0 bases, and the junction held 10 bases outside the gene matches. The CDR3 is 17 residues long. Per the germline V gene, CDR1 is SGHTA and CDR2 is FQGNSA.

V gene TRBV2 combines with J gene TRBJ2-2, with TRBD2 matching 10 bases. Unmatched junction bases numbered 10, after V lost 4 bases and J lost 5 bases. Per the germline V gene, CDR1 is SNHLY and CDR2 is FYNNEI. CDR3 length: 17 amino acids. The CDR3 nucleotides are TGTGCCAGCAGTGCGTCACTAGCGGGATCTGGTACCGGGGAGCTGTTTTTT. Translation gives CASSASLAGSGTGELFF.

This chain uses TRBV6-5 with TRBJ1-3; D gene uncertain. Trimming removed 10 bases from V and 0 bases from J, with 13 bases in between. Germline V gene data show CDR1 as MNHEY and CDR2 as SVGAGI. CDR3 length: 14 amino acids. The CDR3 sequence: CATRALLSGNTIYF. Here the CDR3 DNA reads TGTGCCACCCGGGCCCTACTCTCTGGAAACACCATATATTTT.

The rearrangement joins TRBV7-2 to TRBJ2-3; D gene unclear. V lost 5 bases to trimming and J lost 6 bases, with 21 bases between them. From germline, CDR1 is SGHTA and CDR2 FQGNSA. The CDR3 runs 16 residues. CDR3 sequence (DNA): TGTGCCAGCAGCCCCACCGCGGCTTCCGCCGGGGATACGCAGTATTTT. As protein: CASSPTAASAGDTQYF.

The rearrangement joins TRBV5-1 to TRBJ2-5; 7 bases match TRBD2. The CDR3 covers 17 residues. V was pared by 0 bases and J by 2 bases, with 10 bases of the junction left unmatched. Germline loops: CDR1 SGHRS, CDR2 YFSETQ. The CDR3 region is CASSLGAKAGVQETQYF. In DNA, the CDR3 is TGCGCCAGCAGCTTGGGAGCTAAGGCGGGAGTACAAGAGACCCAGTACTTC.

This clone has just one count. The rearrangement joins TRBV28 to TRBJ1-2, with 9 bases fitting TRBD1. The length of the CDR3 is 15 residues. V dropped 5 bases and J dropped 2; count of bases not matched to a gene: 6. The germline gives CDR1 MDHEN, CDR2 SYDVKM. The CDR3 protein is CASSGWDRENYGYTF. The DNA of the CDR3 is TGTGCCAGCAGTGGTTGGGACAGGGAGAACTATGGCTACACCTTC.

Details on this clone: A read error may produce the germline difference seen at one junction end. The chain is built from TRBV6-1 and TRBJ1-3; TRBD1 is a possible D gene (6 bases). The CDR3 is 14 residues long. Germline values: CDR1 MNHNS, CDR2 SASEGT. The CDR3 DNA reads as TGTGCCAGCAGTAACCGACAGGACGGAAACCCCATATATTTT. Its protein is CASSNRQDGNPIYF.

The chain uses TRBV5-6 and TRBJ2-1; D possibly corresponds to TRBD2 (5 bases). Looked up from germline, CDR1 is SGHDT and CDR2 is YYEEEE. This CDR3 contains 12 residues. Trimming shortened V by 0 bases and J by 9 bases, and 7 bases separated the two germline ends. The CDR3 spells CASSLGSGEQFF. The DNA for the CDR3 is TGTGCCAGCAGCTTGGGGAGCGGTGAGCAGTTCTTC.

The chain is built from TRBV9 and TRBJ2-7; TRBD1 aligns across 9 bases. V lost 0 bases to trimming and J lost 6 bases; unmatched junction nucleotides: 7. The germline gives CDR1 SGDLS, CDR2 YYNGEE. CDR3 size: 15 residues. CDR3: CASSVVGQGLSEQYF. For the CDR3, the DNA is TGTGCCAGCAGCGTAGTCGGACAGGGGCTGAGCGAGCAGTACTTC. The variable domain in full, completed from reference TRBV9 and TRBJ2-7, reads DSGVTQTPKHLITATGQRVTLRCSPRSGDLSVYWYQQSLDQGLQFLIQYYNGEERAKGNILERFSAQQFPDLHSELNLSSLELGDSALYFCASSVVGQGLSEQYFGPGTRLTVT.

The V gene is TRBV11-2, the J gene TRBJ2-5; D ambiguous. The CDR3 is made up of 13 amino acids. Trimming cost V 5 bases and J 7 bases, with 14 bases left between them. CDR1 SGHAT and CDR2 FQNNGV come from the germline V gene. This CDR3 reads CASSAWSPGTQYF. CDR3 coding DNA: TGTGCCAGCAGCGCCTGGTCGCCGGGGACCCAGTACTTC.

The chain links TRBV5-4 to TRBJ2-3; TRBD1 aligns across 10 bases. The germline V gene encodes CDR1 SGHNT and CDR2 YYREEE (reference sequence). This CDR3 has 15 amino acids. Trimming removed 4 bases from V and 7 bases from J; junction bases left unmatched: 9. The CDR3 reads CASSPRQGAENTQYF. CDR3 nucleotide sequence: TGTGCCAGCAGCCCAAGACAGGGGGCAGAGAATACGCAGTATTTT.

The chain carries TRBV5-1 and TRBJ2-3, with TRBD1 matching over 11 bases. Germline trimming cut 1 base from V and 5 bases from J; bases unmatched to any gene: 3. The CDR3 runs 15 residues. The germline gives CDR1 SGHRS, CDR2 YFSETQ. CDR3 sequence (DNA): TGCGCCAGCAGCTTGAAGGACAGGGGGCAAGATACGCAGTATTTT. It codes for CASSLKDRGQDTQYF.

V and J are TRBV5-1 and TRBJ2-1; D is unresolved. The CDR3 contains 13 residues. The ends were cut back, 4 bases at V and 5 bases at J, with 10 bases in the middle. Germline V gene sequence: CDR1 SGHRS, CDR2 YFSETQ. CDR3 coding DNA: TGCGCCAGCAGCCCTGGACCTAACAATGAGCAGTTCTTC. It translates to CASSPGPNNEQFF.

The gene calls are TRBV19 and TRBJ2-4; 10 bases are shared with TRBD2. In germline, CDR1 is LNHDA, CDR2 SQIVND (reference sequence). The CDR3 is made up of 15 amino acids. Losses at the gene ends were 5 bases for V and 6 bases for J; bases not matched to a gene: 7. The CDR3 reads CASSSPGLARNIQYF. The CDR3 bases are TGTGCCAGTAGTTCCCCGGGACTAGCGAGAAACATTCAGTACTTC.

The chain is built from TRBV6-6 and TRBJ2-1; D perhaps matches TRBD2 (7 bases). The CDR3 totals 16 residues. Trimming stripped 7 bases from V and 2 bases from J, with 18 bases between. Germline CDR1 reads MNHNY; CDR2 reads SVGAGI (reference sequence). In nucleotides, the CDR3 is TGTGCCAGCACCGATTATTGGGGGGGCACCTACAATGAGCAGTTCTTC. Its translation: CASTDYWGGTYNEQFF.

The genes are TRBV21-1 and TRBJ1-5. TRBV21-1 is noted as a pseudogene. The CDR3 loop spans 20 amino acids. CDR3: CASSKEGRVAQSYSNQPQHF. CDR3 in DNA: TGTGCCAGCAGCAAAGAGGGGCGGGTGGCGCAGTCCTATAGCAATCAGCCCCAGCATTTT.

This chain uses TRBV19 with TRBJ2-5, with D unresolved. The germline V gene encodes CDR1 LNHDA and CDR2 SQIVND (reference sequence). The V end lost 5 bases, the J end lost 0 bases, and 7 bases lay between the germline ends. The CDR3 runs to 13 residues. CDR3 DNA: TGTGCCAGTAGTGTATCGGACCAAGAGACCCAGTACTTC. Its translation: CASSVSDQETQYF.

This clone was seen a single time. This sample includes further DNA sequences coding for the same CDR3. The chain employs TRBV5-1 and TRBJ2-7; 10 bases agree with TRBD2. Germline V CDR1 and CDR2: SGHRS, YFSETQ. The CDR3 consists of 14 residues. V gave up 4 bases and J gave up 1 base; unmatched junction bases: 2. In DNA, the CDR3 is TGCGCCAGCAGCGGGACTAGCGCATCCTACGAGCAGTACTTC. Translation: CASSGTSASYEQYF.

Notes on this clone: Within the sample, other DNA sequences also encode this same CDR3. Here the CDR3 DNA reads TGTGCCAGCAGCTTACCCCTTGATACGCAGTATTTT. This codes for CASSLPLDTQYF. This chain links TRBV7-2 with TRBJ2-3; D ambiguous. This CDR3 spans 12 amino acids. The V end was cut by 2 bases, the J end by 6 bases, with 6 bases between. Germline loops: CDR1 SGHTA, CDR2 FQGNSA.

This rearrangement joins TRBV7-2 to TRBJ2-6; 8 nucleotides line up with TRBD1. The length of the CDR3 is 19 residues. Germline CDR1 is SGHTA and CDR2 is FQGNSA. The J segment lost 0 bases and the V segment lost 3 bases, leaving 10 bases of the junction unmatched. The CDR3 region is CASSLHRGTGGSGANVLTF. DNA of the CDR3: TGTGCCAGCAGCTTGCATCGCGGGACAGGTGGCTCTGGGGCCAACGTCCTGACTTTC.

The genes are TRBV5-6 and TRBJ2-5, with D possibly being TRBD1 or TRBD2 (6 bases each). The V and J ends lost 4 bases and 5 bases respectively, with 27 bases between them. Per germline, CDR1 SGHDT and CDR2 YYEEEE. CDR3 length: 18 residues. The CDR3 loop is CASSPGAGYGGPLETQYF. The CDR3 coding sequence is TGTGCCAGCAGCCCGGGGGCGGGGTATGGGGGCCCCCTGGAGACCCAGTACTTC. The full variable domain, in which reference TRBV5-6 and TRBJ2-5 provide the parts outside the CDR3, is DAGVTQSPTHLIKTRGQQVTLRCSPKSGHDTVSWYQQALGQGPQFIFQYYEEEERQRGNFPDRFSGHQFPNYSSELNVNALLLGDSALYLCASSPGAGYGGPLETQYFGPGTRLLVL.

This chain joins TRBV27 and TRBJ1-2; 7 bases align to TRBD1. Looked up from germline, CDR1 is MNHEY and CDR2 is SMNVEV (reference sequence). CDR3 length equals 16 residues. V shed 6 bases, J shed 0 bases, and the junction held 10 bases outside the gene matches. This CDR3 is CASRFGTADTNYGYTF. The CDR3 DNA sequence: TGTGCCAGCAGGTTTGGGACAGCCGATACTAACTATGGCTACACCTTC.

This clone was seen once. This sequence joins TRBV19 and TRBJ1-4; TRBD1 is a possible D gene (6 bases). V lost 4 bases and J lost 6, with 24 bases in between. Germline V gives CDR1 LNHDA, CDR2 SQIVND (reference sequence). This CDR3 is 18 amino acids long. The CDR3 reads CASSRSWTATRKDEKLFF. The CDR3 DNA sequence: TGTGCCAGTAGTAGGAGTTGGACAGCCACCCGGAAGGATGAAAAACTGTTTTTT.

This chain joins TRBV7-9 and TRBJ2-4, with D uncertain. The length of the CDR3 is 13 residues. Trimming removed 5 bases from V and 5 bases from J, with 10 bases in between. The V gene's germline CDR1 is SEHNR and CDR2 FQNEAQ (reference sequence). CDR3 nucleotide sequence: TGTGCCAGCAGCCCCTCGTACGAAAACATTCAGTACTTC. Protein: CASSPSYENIQYF.